This T cell receptor (beta chain) was identified in a study of CD8 T cells in Susac syndrome. Deletions cut 2 bases from V and 0 bases from J, with 11 bases between. This CDR3 is built from 15 residues. The germline gives CDR1 SGHRS, CDR2 YFSETQ. An amount of RNA that ranged from roughly 0.5 to 1 ug was reverse transcribed with random hexamers. TCRdb analysed the immunoSEQ multiplex PCR reads with MiXCR anew, one entry per CDR3 protein. The repertoire holds 200,000 to 250,000 distinct CDR3 sequences, over 90% seen once, with roughly 0.14% in the top ten. The sequenced sample was CD4+ T cells from PBMCs. The chain links TRBV5-1 to TRBJ1-1; tentative D call: TRBD1 (6 bases). The TCR originated in a human donor with Susac syndrome. The CDR3 spells CASSFGGPMNTEAFF. The CDR3 coding sequence is TGCGCCAGCAGCTTCGGGGGGCCCATGAACACTGAAGCTTTCTTT.